This is a list of T cell receptor beta chains from one sample in a study of shared clonotypes between healthy human individuals. TCRdb's copy holds only in-frame clones and misses some; the assay was immunoSEQ multiplex PCR. The table shows millions of clones, with about 95% occurring only once. Sequencing was performed on naive CD8+ T cells sorted from blood. The origin of the receptors is a man between 18 and 35 years old in good health. CDR3s include the opening cysteine and the closing phenylalanine or tryptophan. Fields, in order: D gene, J gene, V gene, clone size, CDR3 protein, CDR3 DNA. The D gene is left open where the match is weak. Rows give clone size only sometimes, using once, few, many, or a class for an expanded clone.

NA | TRBJ2-5 | TRBV6-5 | NA | CASSYILGQETQYF | TGTGCCAGCAGTTACATTCTCGGCCAAGAGACCCAGTACTTC
NA | TRBJ2-7 | TRBV7-3 | NA | CASSLGDGYYEQYF | TGTGCCAGCAGCTTAGGGGACGGTTACTACGAGCAGTACTTC
NA | TRBJ2-2 | TRBV19 | NA | CASSMVGANTGELFF | TGTGCCAGTAGTATGGTAGGGGCGAACACCGGGGAGCTGTTTTTT
TRBD1 | TRBJ1-1 | TRBV6-6 | NA | CASSYYTGGGTEAFF | TGTGCCAGCAGTTACTACACAGGGGGAGGCACTGAAGCTTTCTTT
TRBD2 | TRBJ2-7 | TRBV19 | NA | CASSAVLAGGYEQYF | TGTGCCAGTAGTGCGGTACTAGCGGGAGGCTACGAGCAGTACTTC
NA | TRBJ1-1 | TRBV7-9 | NA | CASRFQGANTEAFF | TGTGCCAGCAGATTTCAAGGGGCCAACACTGAAGCTTTCTTT
NA | TRBJ2-7 | TRBV19 | NA | CASSLTGEVYEQYF | TGTGCCAGTAGTCTCACAGGGGAGGTTTACGAGCAGTACTTC
NA | TRBJ1-2 | TRBV27 | once | CASSEGQFPGLNYGYTF | TGTGCCAGCAGCGAGGGCCAGTTTCCGGGGTTAAACTATGGCTACACCTTC
NA | TRBJ2-7 | TRBV5-4 | NA | CASSFDGENYEQYF | TGTGCCAGCAGCTTCGACGGAGAGAATTACGAGCAGTACTTC
TRBD2 | TRBJ2-1 | TRBV27 | NA | CASSWGLASDEQFF | TGTGCCAGCAGCTGGGGACTAGCTTCTGATGAGCAGTTCTTC
NA | TRBJ2-3 | TRBV7-2 | NA | CASSYLGAGTDTQYF | TGTGCCAGCAGCTATCTGGGCGCGGGCACAGATACGCAGTATTTT
NA | TRBJ1-1 | TRBV4-1 | NA | CASSHRGNTEAFF | TGCGCCAGCAGCCATCGAGGAAACACTGAAGCTTTCTTT
NA | TRBJ2-7 | TRBV6-5 | NA | CASSYSGGGRAYEQYF | TGTGCCAGCAGTTACTCCGGTGGAGGCCGCGCCTACGAGCAGTACTTC
TRBD2 | TRBJ2-1 | TRBV6-5 | NA | CASGRLAGTYNEQFF | TGTGCCAGCGGACGACTAGCGGGAACTTACAATGAGCAGTTCTTC
TRBD2 | TRBJ2-1 | TRBV5-1 | NA | CASSPTSGPSSYNEQFF | TGCGCCAGCAGCCCAACTAGCGGGCCAAGCTCCTACAATGAGCAGTTCTTC
NA | TRBJ1-5 | TRBV4-1 | NA | CASSQVSDLQPQHF | TGCGCCAGCAGCCAAGTATCTGATCTTCAGCCCCAGCATTTT
NA | TRBJ2-7 | TRBV5-4 | NA | CASSRWDSSYEQYF | TGTGCCAGCAGCCGTTGGGACTCCTCCTACGAGCAGTACTTC
TRBD2 | TRBJ2-7 | TRBV18 | NA | CASSPLSAGGDWAYEQYF | TGTGCCAGCTCACCACTCAGCGCGGGGGGGGACTGGGCCTACGAGCAGTACTTC
NA | TRBJ2-7 | TRBV2 | NA | CASTLPAVSEQYF | TGTGCCAGCACCCTCCCCGCCGTAAGCGAGCAGTACTTC
NA | TRBJ2-7 | TRBV4-1 | NA | CASSQGGISYEQYF | TGCGCCAGCAGCCAAGGAGGGATTTCCTACGAGCAGTACTTC
NA | TRBJ1-3 | TRBV6-6 | NA | CASLKGWGSFGNTIYF | TGTGCCAGCTTGAAAGGTTGGGGGAGTTTTGGAAACACCATATATTTT
NA | TRBJ2-7 | TRBV5-1 | once | CASTDFGASYEQYF | TGCGCCAGCACCGATTTCGGGGCTTCCTACGAGCAGTACTTC
NA | TRBJ2-2 | TRBV9 | NA | CASSSRASGELFF | TGTGCCAGCAGCTCCCGTGCGTCCGGGGAGCTGTTTTTT
NA | TRBJ2-1 | TRBV5-4 | NA | CASSLEILVGVADNEQFF | TGTGCCAGCAGCTTGGAAATTCTAGTAGGGGTAGCGGACAATGAGCAGTTCTTC
NA | TRBJ1-1 | TRBV9 | NA | CASSVASGGTEAFF | TGTGCCAGCAGCGTTGCATCTGGGGGCACTGAAGCTTTCTTT
NA | TRBJ2-7 | TRBV27 | once | CASSNAGPDYEQYF | TGTGCCAGCAGTAACGCGGGACCCGACTACGAGCAGTACTTC
NA | TRBJ1-1 | TRBV18 | NA | CASSPGRNTEAFF | TGTGCCAGCTCACCCGGCAGGAACACTGAAGCTTTCTTT
TRBD1 | TRBJ2-1 | TRBV28 | NA | CASSSGTGDPEQFF | TGTGCCAGCAGTTCCGGGACAGGGGACCCTGAGCAGTTCTTC